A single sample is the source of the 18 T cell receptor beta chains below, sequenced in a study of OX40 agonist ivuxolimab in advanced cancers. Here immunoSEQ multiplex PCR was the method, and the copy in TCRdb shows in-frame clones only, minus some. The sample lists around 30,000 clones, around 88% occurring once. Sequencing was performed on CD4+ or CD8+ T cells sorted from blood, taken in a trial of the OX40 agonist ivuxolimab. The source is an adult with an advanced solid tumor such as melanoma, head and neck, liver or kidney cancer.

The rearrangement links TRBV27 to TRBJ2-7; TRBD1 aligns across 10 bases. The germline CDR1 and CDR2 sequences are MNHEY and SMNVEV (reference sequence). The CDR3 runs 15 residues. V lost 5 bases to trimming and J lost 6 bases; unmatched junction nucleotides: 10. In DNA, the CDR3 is TGTGCCAGCAGTCGGGACAGGGGAGGTAGGGTCGAGCAGTACTTC. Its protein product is CASSRDRGGRVEQYF.

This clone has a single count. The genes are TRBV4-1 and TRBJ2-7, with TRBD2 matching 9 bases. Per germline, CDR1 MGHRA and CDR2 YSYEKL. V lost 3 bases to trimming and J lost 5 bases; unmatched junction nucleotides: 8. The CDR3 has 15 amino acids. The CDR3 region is CASSQIAGVSDEQYF. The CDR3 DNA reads TGCGCCAGCAGCCAGATAGCGGGAGTGTCTGACGAGCAGTACTTC.

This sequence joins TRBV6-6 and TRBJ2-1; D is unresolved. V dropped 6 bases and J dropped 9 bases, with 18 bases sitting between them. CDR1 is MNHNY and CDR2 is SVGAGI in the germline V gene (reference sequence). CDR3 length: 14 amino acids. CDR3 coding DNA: TGTGCCAGCAGCGATCCCGGGTTCTCGGCTGAGCAGTTCTTC. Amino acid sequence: CASSDPGFSAEQFF.

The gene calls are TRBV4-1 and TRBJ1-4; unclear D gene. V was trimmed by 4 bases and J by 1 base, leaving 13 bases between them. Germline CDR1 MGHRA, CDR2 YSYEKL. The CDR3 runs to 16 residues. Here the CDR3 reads CASSLAGGRTNEKLFF. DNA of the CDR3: TGCGCCAGCAGCCTAGCTGGTGGGAGAACTAATGAAAAACTGTTTTTT.

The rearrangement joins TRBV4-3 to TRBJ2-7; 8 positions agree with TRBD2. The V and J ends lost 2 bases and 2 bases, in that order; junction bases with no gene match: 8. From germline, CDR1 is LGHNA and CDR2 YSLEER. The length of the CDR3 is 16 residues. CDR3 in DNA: TGCGCCAGCAGCCAATCGTTAGCGGGAAGGGCCTACGAGCAGTACTTC. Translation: CASSQSLAGRAYEQYF.

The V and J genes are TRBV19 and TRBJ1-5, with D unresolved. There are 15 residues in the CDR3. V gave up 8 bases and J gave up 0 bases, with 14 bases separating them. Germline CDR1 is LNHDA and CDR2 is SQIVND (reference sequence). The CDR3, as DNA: TGTGCCAGTGATTGGACTGATTATAGCAATCAGCCCCAGCATTTT. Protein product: CASDWTDYSNQPQHF.

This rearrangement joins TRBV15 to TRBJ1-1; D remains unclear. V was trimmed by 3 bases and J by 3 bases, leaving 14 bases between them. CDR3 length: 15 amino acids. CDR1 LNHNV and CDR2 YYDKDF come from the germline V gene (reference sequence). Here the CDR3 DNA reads TGTGCCACCAGCAGCCCGGGAGGGAGGGACACTGAAGCTTTCTTT. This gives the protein CATSSPGGRDTEAFF.

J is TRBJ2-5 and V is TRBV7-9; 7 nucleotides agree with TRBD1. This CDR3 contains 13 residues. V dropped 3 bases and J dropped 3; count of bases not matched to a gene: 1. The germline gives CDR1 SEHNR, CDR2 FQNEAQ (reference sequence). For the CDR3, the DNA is TGTGCCAGCAGCTTGGGGACAGAAGAGACCCAGTACTTC. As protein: CASSLGTEETQYF.

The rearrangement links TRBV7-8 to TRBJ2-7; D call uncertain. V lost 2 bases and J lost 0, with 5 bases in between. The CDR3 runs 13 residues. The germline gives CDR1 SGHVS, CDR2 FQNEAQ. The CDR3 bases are TGTGCCAGCAGCTTATCGGCCTCCTACGAGCAGTACTTC. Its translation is CASSLSASYEQYF.

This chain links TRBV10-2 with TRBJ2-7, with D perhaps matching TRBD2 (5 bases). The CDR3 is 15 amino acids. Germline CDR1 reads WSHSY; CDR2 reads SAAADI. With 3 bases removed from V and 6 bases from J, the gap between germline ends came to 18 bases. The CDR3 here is CASSEGYAEVGEQYF. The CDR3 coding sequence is TGCGCCAGCAGTGAAGGTTATGCGGAGGTTGGCGAGCAGTACTTC.

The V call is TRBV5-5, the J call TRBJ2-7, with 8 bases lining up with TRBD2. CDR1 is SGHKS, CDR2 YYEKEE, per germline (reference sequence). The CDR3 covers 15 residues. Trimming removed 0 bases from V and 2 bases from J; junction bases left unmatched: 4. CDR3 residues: CASSLAVTSAYEQYF. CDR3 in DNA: TGTGCCAGCAGCTTGGCCGTGACTAGCGCCTACGAGCAGTACTTC.

CDR3 amino acids: CSVRTGLEEKLFF. The DNA of the CDR3 is TGCAGCGTGCGGACAGGGTTAGAGGAAAAACTGTTTTTT. This chain connects TRBV29-1 to TRBJ1-4, with 8 nucleotides matching TRBD1. The V gene end was trimmed by 6 bases and the J gene end by 8 bases; junction bases not matched to a gene: 8. The germline gives CDR1 SQVTM, CDR2 ANQGSEA. This CDR3 is 13 amino acids long.

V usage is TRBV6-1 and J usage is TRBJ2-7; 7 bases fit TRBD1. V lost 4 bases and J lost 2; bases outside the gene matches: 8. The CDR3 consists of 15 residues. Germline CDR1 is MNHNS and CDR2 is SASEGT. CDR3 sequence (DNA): TGTGCCAGCAGTGGACGAGCTACAGGGGCCTACGAGCAGTACTTC. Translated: CASSGRATGAYEQYF.

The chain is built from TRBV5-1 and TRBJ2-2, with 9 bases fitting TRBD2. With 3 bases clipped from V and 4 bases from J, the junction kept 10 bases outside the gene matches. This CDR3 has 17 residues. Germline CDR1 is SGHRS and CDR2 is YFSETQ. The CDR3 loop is CASSYELAGEGTGELFF. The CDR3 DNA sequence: TGCGCCAGCAGCTACGAATTAGCGGGAGAAGGCACCGGGGAGCTGTTTTTT.

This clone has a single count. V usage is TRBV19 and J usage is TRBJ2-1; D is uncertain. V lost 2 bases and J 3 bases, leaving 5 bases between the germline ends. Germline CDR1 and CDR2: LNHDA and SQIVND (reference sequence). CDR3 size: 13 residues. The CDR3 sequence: CASSIPGYNEQFF. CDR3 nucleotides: TGTGCCAGTAGTATACCAGGCTACAATGAGCAGTTCTTC.

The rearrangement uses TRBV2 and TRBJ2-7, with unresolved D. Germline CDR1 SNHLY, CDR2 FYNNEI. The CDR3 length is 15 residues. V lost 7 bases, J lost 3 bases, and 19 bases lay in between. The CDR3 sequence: CASTPAVSKHYEQYF. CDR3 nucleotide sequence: TGTGCCAGCACCCCCGCCGTATCGAAACACTACGAGCAGTACTTC. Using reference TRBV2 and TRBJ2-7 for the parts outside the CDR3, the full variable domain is EPEVTQTPSHQVTQMGQEVILRCVPISNHLYFYWYRQILGQKVEFLVSFYNNEISEKSEIFDDQFSVERPDGSNFTLKIRSTKLEDSAMYFCASTPAVSKHYEQYFGPGTRLTVT.

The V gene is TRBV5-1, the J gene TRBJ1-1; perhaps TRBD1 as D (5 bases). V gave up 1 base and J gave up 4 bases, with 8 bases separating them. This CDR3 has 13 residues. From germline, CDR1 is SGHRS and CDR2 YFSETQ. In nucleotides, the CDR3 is TGCGCCAGCAGCTTGAGGGGAGGCACTGAAGCTTTCTTT. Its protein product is CASSLRGGTEAFF.

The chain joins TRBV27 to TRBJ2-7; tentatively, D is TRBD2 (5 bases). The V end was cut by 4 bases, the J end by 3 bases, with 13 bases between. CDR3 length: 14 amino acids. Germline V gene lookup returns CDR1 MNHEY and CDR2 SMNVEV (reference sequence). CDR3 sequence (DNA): TGTGCCAGCAGTTCCCCTAGCCTGGGCTACGAGCAGTACTTC. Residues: CASSSPSLGYEQYF.